This paragraph covers one T cell receptor (beta chain) sequence. This sample is part of a study of blood T cell repertoires in COVID-19. Study information: Whether acute or convalescent, the COVID-19 samples came from the United States, Italy and Spain.

V dropped 5 bases and J dropped 7; count of bases not matched to a gene: 10. CDR3 length equals 14 residues. In germline, CDR1 is SEHNR, CDR2 FQNEAQ (reference sequence). In the study's own analysis: Scientists estimated how many nucleated cells there were by amplifying reference gene primers. The repertoire was sequenced with immunoSEQ multiplex PCR; TCRdb's copy has only in-frame clones and lacks some. Clonal size and the V and J genes are those of that table, whereas D and trimming came from the DNA. The data hold 150,000 to 200,000 clones, with around 86% observed a single time. Sample: peripheral blood. V gene TRBV7-9 combines with J gene TRBJ1-1, with TRBD1 matching over 7 bases. The receptor was isolated from a man between 65 and 80 years old with acute or convalescent COVID-19. In DNA, the CDR3 is TGTGCCAGCAGCGTAGATGGATGGACAGGTGAAGCTTTCTTT. Protein product: CASSVDGWTGEAFF.